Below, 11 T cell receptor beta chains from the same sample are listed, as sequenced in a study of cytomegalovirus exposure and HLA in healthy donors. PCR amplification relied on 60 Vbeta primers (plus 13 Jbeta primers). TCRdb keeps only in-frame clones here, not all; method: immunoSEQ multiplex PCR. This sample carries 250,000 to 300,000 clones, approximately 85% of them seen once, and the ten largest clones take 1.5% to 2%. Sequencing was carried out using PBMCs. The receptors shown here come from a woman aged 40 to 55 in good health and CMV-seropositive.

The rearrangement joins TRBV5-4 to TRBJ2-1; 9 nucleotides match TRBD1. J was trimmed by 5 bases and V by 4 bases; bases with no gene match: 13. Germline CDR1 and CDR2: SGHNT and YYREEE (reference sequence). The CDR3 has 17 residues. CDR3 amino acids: CASSPGQGNRKNNEQFF. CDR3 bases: TGTGCCAGCAGCCCGGGACAGGGAAATCGGAAAAACAATGAGCAGTTCTTC.

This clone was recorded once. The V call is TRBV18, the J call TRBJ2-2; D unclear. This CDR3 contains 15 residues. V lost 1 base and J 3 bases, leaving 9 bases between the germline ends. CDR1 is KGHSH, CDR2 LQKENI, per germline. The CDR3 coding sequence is TGTGCCAGCTCACCACGGCCAGGTGACACCGGGGAGCTGTTTTTT. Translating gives CASSPRPGDTGELFF.

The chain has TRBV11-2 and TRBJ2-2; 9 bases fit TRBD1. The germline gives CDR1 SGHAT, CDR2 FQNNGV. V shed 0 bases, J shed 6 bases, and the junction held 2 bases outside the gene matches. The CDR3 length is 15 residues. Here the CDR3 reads CASSLDGTGSGELFF. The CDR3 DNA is TGTGCCAGCAGCTTAGACGGGACAGGGTCCGGGGAGCTGTTTTTT.

The CDR3 protein is CAWSTGLAGTYEQYF. DNA for the CDR3: TGTGCCTGGAGTACCGGACTAGCGGGAACCTACGAGCAGTACTTC. This chain joins TRBV30 and TRBJ2-7; TRBD2 matches 12 bases. The CDR3 extends over 15 amino acids. Trimming took 2 bases from V and 2 from J; bases not matched to a gene: 4. Germline V gives CDR1 GTSNPN, CDR2 SVGIG (reference sequence).

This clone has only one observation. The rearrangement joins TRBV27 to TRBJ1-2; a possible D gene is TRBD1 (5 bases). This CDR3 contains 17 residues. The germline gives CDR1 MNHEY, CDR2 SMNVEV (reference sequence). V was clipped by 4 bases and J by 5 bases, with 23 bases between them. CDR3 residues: CASSSAGTPGVFYGYTF. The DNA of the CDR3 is TGTGCCAGCAGTTCTGCCGGGACTCCGGGAGTTTTTTATGGCTACACCTTC.

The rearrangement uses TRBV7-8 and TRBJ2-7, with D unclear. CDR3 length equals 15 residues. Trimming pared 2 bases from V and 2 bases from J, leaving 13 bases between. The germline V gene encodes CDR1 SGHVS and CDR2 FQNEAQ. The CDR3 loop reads CASSLLGALAYEQYF. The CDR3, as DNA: TGTGCCAGCAGCTTACTAGGTGCACTCGCCTACGAGCAGTACTTC.

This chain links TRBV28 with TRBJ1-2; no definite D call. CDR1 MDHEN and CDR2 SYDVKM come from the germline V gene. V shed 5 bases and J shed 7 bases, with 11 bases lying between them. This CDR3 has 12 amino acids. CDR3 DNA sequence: TGTGCCAGCAGTCCCCTCTACGCTGGCTACACCTTC. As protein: CASSPLYAGYTF.

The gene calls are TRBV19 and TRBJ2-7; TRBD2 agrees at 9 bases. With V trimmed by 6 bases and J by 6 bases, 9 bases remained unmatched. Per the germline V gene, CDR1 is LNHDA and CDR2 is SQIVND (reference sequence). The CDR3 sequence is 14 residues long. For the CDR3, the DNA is TGTGCCAGTAGCCGATCTAGCGGGACTAGCGAGCAGTACTTC. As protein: CASSRSSGTSEQYF.

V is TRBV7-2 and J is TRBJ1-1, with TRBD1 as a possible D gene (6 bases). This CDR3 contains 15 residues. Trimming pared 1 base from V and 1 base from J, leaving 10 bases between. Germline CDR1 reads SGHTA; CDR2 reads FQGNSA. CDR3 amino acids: CASSLVGGENTEAFF. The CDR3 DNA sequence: TGTGCCAGCAGCTTAGTAGGGGGGGAGAACACTGAAGCTTTCTTT.

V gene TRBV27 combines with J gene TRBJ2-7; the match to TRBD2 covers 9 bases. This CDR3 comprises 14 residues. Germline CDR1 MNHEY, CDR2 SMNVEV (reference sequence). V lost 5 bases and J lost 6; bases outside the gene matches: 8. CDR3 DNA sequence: TGTGCCAGCAGTCCTCAGCGGGAGGATGGCGAGCAGTACTTC. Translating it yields CASSPQREDGEQYF.

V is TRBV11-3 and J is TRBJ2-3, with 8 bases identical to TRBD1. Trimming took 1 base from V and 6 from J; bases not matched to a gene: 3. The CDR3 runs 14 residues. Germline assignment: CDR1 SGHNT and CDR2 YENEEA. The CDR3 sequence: CASSLGTGRDTQYF. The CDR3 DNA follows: TGTGCCAGCAGCTTAGGGACAGGGAGGGATACGCAGTATTTT.